The next 17 T cell receptor beta chains were all read from a single sample in a study of shared clonotypes between healthy human individuals. Clones were read by immunoSEQ multiplex PCR, and TCRdb kept only the in-frame ones, dropping some. The sample has over a million clones, roughly 80% seen once. Sequenced material: memory CD4+ T cells sorted from blood. Noted subset: CD45RA-negative fraction. These TCRs come from a man between 18 and 29 years old in good health.

This clone was recorded only once. The genes are TRBV5-1 and TRBJ2-5, with 9 bases lining up with TRBD2. The germline V gene encodes CDR1 SGHRS and CDR2 YFSETQ. The CDR3 extends over 16 amino acids. Germline trimming cut 2 bases from V and 4 bases from J; bases unmatched to any gene: 9. Here the CDR3 reads CASSLGGRAEGETQYF. CDR3 in DNA: TGCGCCAGCAGCTTAGGCGGGAGGGCCGAAGGAGAGACCCAGTACTTC.

The CDR3: CASSLVSWRNNQPQHF. In DNA, the CDR3 is TGTGCCAGCAGCTTAGTCTCGTGGCGGAACAATCAGCCCCAGCATTTT. This chain links TRBV7-2 with TRBJ1-5; D uncertain. Trimming removed 1 base from V and 3 bases from J, with 13 bases in between. CDR1 is SGHTA, CDR2 FQGNSA, per germline. The CDR3 has 16 residues.

The chain joins TRBV6-5 to TRBJ2-7; D not resolved. V gave up 8 bases and J gave up 2 bases, with 13 bases separating them. From germline, CDR1 is MNHEY and CDR2 SVGAGI. This CDR3 contains 13 residues. The chain's CDR3 is CASAKAATYEQYF. CDR3 DNA: TGTGCCAGCGCAAAGGCCGCGACCTACGAGCAGTACTTC.

This chain links TRBV29-1 with TRBJ2-7; 10 bases agree with TRBD2. Germline V CDR1 and CDR2: SQVTM, ANQGSEA. The CDR3 is made up of 13 amino acids. Trimming at V came to 5 bases and at J to 2 bases, leaving 3 bases not matched to a gene. Here the CDR3 reads CSVLLAGTYEQYF. In DNA, the CDR3 is TGCAGCGTTTTACTAGCGGGAACCTACGAGCAGTACTTC.

This clone was recorded a few times. The chain uses TRBV11-2 and TRBJ1-1, with 9 bases aligning to TRBD1. The CDR3 has 14 residues. Trimming took 7 bases from V and 2 from J; bases not matched to a gene: 5. Per germline, CDR1 SGHAT and CDR2 FQNNGV. CDR3 sequence (DNA): TGTGCCAGCACCTGGACAGGGGCTAACACTGAAGCTTTCTTT. The encoded protein is CASTWTGANTEAFF.

V is TRBV19 and J is TRBJ2-7; D ambiguous. The CDR3 extends over 13 amino acids. V was cut by 4 bases and J by 2 bases, with 9 bases left in between. The V gene's germline CDR1 is LNHDA and CDR2 SQIVND (reference sequence). CDR3 sequence: CASSKARAYEQYF. For the CDR3, the DNA is TGTGCCAGTAGTAAGGCCCGAGCCTACGAGCAGTACTTC.

This clone has more than one count but fewer than ten. Possible read error: a much larger clone is one base away. The chain uses TRBV11-2 and TRBJ1-2; weak D call: TRBD1 (6 bases). Germline V gene data show CDR1 as SGHAT and CDR2 as FQNNGV. Trimming shortened V by 4 bases and J by 2 bases, and 8 bases separated the two germline ends. CDR3 length: 13 residues. The CDR3: CASSSGQNYGYTF. The CDR3 nucleotides are TGTGCCAGCAGCTCCGGACAGAACTATGGCTACACCTTC.

This clone was detected only a few times. This rearrangement joins TRBV5-8 to TRBJ1-5; 7 bases line up with TRBD1. This CDR3 has 14 residues. Germline V lookup: CDR1 SGHTS, CDR2 YDEGEE. Trimming removed 2 bases from V and 9 bases from J; junction bases left unmatched: 8. Written as DNA, the CDR3 is TGTGCCAGCAGCTTTGGGACAGCCTCAGGGCCCCAGCATTTT. It yields the protein CASSFGTASGPQHF.

V usage is TRBV2 and J usage is TRBJ2-4; D remains ambiguous. CDR3 length equals 14 residues. Trimming stripped 4 bases from V and 0 bases from J, with 7 bases between. Germline lookup yields CDR1 SNHLY and CDR2 FYNNEI. The CDR3, as DNA: TGTGCCAGCAGTGTAGGGCTAGCCAAAAACATTCAGTACTTC. Amino acid sequence: CASSVGLAKNIQYF.

This clone has a handful of counts. The chain employs TRBV5-4 and TRBJ2-5; D possibly uses TRBD1 or TRBD2 (5 bases each). With 0 bases removed from V and 2 bases from J, the gap between germline ends came to 11 bases. Germline loops: CDR1 SGHNT, CDR2 YYREEE (reference sequence). The CDR3 consists of 15 residues. The CDR3 DNA is TGTGCCAGCAGCTTGGCCGGGGCGGGTCAAGAGACCCAGTACTTC. It yields the protein CASSLAGAGQETQYF.

Only a few counts were recorded for this clone. At the DNA level, this CDR3 is encoded by other sequences in the same sample as well. The rearrangement links TRBV6-5 to TRBJ1-1; no clear D gene. Trimming took 2 bases from V and 0 from J, leaving 4 bases between them. The CDR3 runs to 13 residues. The germline gives CDR1 MNHEY, CDR2 SVGAGI. CDR3 residues: CASSYALNTEAFF. Written as DNA, the CDR3 is TGTGCCAGCAGTTACGCGCTGAACACTGAAGCTTTCTTT.

The V and J genes are TRBV18 and TRBJ1-4, with D perhaps matching TRBD1 (5 bases). The CDR3 covers 14 residues. The V and J ends lost 6 bases and 7 bases respectively, with 15 bases between them. The germline V gene has CDR1 KGHSH and CDR2 LQKENI. The CDR3, as DNA: TGTGCCAGCTCTCCCGACACGAGGGGTGAAAAACTGTTTTTT. Residues: CASSPDTRGEKLFF.

The CDR3 DNA is TGTGCCAGCAGCTTATATATGGGGCGGAGTGGCTACACCTTC. This translates into CASSLYMGRSGYTF. This chain links TRBV7-2 with TRBJ1-2; TRBD1 is a possible D gene (5 bases). CDR3 length equals 14 residues. The V gene lost 2 bases and the J gene lost 7 bases, with 14 bases spanning the gap. Germline CDR1 and CDR2: SGHTA and FQGNSA.

The rearrangement links TRBV5-1 to TRBJ1-3, with TRBD1 identical over 7 bases. The V gene's germline CDR1 is SGHRS and CDR2 YFSETQ. Unmatched junction bases numbered 9, after V lost 2 bases and J lost 1 base. The CDR3 extends over 17 amino acids. As DNA, the CDR3 is TGCGCCAGCAGCTTAACCGAGACAGGGAAGTCTGGAAACACCATATATTTT. It specifies CASSLTETGKSGNTIYF.

A note on this clone: Other nucleotide sequences in the sample specify the same CDR3. V usage is TRBV9 and J usage is TRBJ2-5; possibly TRBD2 for D (5 bases). Germline V gives CDR1 SGDLS, CDR2 YYNGEE. V was pared by 2 bases and J by 1 base, with 9 bases between. The CDR3 spans 14 residues. The CDR3 DNA follows: TGTGCCAGCAGCGTGGCAGGAGGCCAAGAGACCCAGTACTTC. Encoded protein: CASSVAGGQETQYF.

This clone was recorded at least ten times. The chain uses TRBV12-2 and TRBJ2-5; TRBD2, the table's D call, lacks a check against the DNA. TRBV12-2 is an annotated pseudogene. CDR3 length equals 17 residues. CDR3 in DNA: TGTGCAAGTCGCTTAGCGCGGAGCGGGGTGTCCCAAGAGACCCAGTACTTC. Its translation: CASRLARSGVSQETQYF.

The J gene is TRBJ2-7, the V gene TRBV29-1; possible D gene TRBD2, 5 bases. In germline, CDR1 is SQVTM, CDR2 ANQGSEA. Trimming cost V 1 base and J 2 bases, with 15 bases left between them. The CDR3 spans 15 residues. CDR3 sequence: CSVEATPGSTYEQYF. In DNA form, the CDR3 reads TGCAGCGTTGAAGCGACACCGGGATCTACCTACGAGCAGTACTTC.